What follows are 30 T cell receptor beta chains derived from one specimen sequenced in a study of blood T cell repertoires in COVID-19. The protocol was immunoSEQ multiplex PCR, while the TCRdb copy is restricted to in-frame clones and leaves out a portion. The table has 250,000 to 350,000 clones, 65% to 85% seen once; the top ten hold approximately 14%. The sample was peripheral blood. Receptor source: a person aged 65 to 85 with COVID-19, enrolled during active disease.

The chain uses TRBV28 and TRBJ1-3; tentatively, D is TRBD1 (5 bases). Germline assignment: CDR1 MDHEN and CDR2 SYDVKM. Trimming pared 11 bases from V and 3 bases from J, leaving 14 bases between. The CDR3 contains 13 residues. CDR3 sequence reads: CAVRGTDGNTIYF. In DNA form, the CDR3 reads TGTGCCGTCCGGGGGACGGATGGAAACACCATATATTTT.

The rearrangement uses TRBV2 and TRBJ1-1, with D possibly being TRBD1 (6 bases). The CDR3 runs 13 residues. The V end was cut by 4 bases, the J end by 4 bases, with 10 bases between. Germline CDR1 is SNHLY and CDR2 is FYNNEI. The CDR3, as DNA: TGTGCCAGCAGTGTCACCAGGGGCACTGAAGCTTTCTTT. This codes for CASSVTRGTEAFF.

The chain has TRBV30 and TRBJ1-3; 8 bases match TRBD1. This CDR3 spans 11 amino acids. J gave up 8 bases and V 6 bases, and 3 bases lay outside the gene matches. The germline gives CDR1 GTSNPN, CDR2 SVGIG (reference sequence). DNA of the CDR3: TGTGCCTGTGACAGGGGCTACACCATATATTTT. Translation gives CACDRGYTIYF. The entire variable domain, with the rest obtained from reference TRBV30 and TRBJ1-3, is as follows: SQTIHQWPATLVQPVGSPLSLECTVEGTSNPNLYWYRQAAGRGLQLLFYSVGIGQISSEVPQNLSASRPQDRQFILSSKKLLLSDSGFYLCACDRGYTIYFGEGSWLTVV.

This chain links TRBV7-3 with TRBJ2-2; D remains ambiguous. V lost 3 bases and J 7 bases, leaving 15 bases between the germline ends. The CDR3 sequence is 15 residues long. Germline V lookup: CDR1 SGHTA, CDR2 FQGTGA. CDR3 nucleotides: TGTGCCAGCAGCTTGAGAGGCGCCTTATACGGGGAGCTGTTTTTT. Amino acids: CASSLRGALYGELFF.

The chain combines TRBV28 with TRBJ1-2; TRBD1 aligns across 7 bases. The V and J ends lost 6 bases and 8 bases, in that order; junction bases with no gene match: 3. Germline CDR1 reads MDHEN; CDR2 reads SYDVKM. The CDR3 is made up of 11 amino acids. CDR3 sequence (DNA): TGTGCCAGCAGAAGACAGGGCGGCTACACCTTC. Residues: CASRRQGGYTF.

This rearrangement joins TRBV6-5 to TRBJ2-5; the match to TRBD1 covers 8 bases. The V segment lost 6 bases and the J segment 5 bases; nucleotides outside the gene matches: 8. Germline CDR1 is MNHEY and CDR2 is SVGAGI. This CDR3 region has 14 residues. The chain's CDR3 is CASRTDRVMETQYF. CDR3 in DNA: TGTGCCAGCAGAACGGACAGGGTCATGGAGACCCAGTACTTC.

This clone occurred many times. Written as DNA, the CDR3 is TGCGCCAGCAGTCAATCAGTTCGGGCAGGGGGACATAATTCACCCCTCCACTTT. This codes for CASSQSVRAGGHNSPLHF. The rearrangement uses TRBV23-1 and TRBJ1-6; the match to TRBD1 covers 7 bases. Being an ORF, TRBV23-1 has a function that is uncertain. V was clipped by 0 bases and J by 5 bases; unmatched bases: 10. This CDR3 has 18 amino acids.

The chain couples TRBV28 to TRBJ2-7, with a weak D call TRBD2 (5 bases). The V and J ends lost 2 bases and 9 bases respectively, with 20 bases between them. Looked up from germline, CDR1 is MDHEN and CDR2 is SYDVKM. The CDR3 totals 15 residues. The CDR3, as DNA: TGTGCCAGCAGTTTAGCGGGTACCGGGCCCCTTGTGCAGTACTTC. Translating gives CASSLAGTGPLVQYF.

This rearrangement joins TRBV9 to TRBJ2-5, with TRBD2 as a possible D gene (5 bases). Trimming left V 3 bases short and J 2 bases short, with 11 bases between. Germline lookup yields CDR1 SGDLS and CDR2 YYNGEE. The CDR3 runs 14 residues. CDR3 DNA sequence: TGTGCCAGCAGCGCTACGGGGATGCAAGAGACCCAGTACTTC. The encoded protein is CASSATGMQETQYF. The entire variable domain, with the rest obtained from reference TRBV9 and TRBJ2-5, is as follows: DSGVTQTPKHLITATGQRVTLRCSPRSGDLSVYWYQQSLDQGLQFLIQYYNGEERAKGNILERFSAQQFPDLHSELNLSSLELGDSALYFCASSATGMQETQYFGPGTRLLVL.

The CDR3: CASSPGREREQYF. As DNA, the CDR3 is TGTGCCAGCTCACCAGGTAGGGAGCGGGAGCAGTACTTC. This rearrangement joins TRBV18 to TRBJ2-7; TRBD2 might be the D (5 bases). This CDR3 region has 13 residues. The V gene's germline CDR1 is KGHSH and CDR2 LQKENI. V shed 2 bases and J shed 7 bases, with 12 bases lying between them.

This chain connects TRBV5-1 to TRBJ2-5; 9 nucleotides agree with TRBD1. V shed 0 bases, J shed 6 bases, and the junction held 6 bases outside the gene matches. Looked up from germline, CDR1 is SGHRS and CDR2 is YFSETQ. The length of the CDR3 is 15 residues. CDR3 in amino acids: CASSLAPGQGKTQYF. DNA of the CDR3: TGCGCCAGCAGCTTGGCCCCGGGACAGGGAAAGACCCAGTACTTC.

This clone was recorded only once. The chain combines TRBV19 with TRBJ1-4, with 11 positions matching TRBD1. The length of the CDR3 is 15 residues. Losses at the gene ends were 8 bases for V and 7 bases for J; bases not matched to a gene: 9. Germline CDR1 reads LNHDA; CDR2 reads SQIVND (reference sequence). In nucleotides, the CDR3 is TGTGCCAGTCGGACAGGGGGCATGTCCGGTGAAAAACTGTTTTTT. It is translated as CASRTGGMSGEKLFF.

The rearrangement joins TRBV28 to TRBJ1-2; weak D call: TRBD1 (6 bases). CDR1 MDHEN and CDR2 SYDVKM come from the germline V gene. The CDR3 contains 16 residues. The V gene lost 2 bases and the J gene lost 6 bases, with 19 bases spanning the gap. CDR3 bases: TGTGCCAGCAGTTTACCCAGTCAGGGGTTGTTTCATGGCTACACCTTC. It is translated as CASSLPSQGLFHGYTF.

This clone is a singleton in its sample. V usage is TRBV15 and J usage is TRBJ1-2; no definite D call. V shed 2 bases and J shed 8 bases, with 21 bases lying between them. Germline V gives CDR1 LNHNV, CDR2 YYDKDF (reference sequence). The CDR3 contains 16 residues. CDR3 sequence reads: CATSRSSYGVMSGYTF. The CDR3 bases are TGTGCCACCAGCAGATCTTCGTACGGGGTGATGTCGGGCTACACCTTC.

This chain links TRBV19 with TRBJ1-3; tentative D call: TRBD1 (5 bases). The CDR3 runs 16 residues. Trimming stripped 5 bases from V and 4 bases from J, with 18 bases between. CDR1 is LNHDA, CDR2 SQIVND, per germline (reference sequence). Here the CDR3 reads CASSHGRVRRGNTIYF. CDR3 nucleotides: TGTGCCAGTAGTCATGGCAGGGTCAGAAGAGGAAACACCATATATTTT.

The gene calls are TRBV28 and TRBJ1-1, with D unclear. Germline V gene data show CDR1 as MDHEN and CDR2 as SYDVKM. The CDR3 is 13 residues long. Trimming removed 2 bases at V and 4 bases at J, with 8 bases between. In DNA, the CDR3 is TGTGCCAGCAGTTTAATCGGGGTCACTGAAGCTTTCTTT. It is translated as CASSLIGVTEAFF.

The chain has TRBV2 and TRBJ2-6, with D perhaps matching TRBD1 (7 bases). V was clipped by 5 bases and J by 0 bases, with 14 bases between them. The length of the CDR3 is 17 residues. Germline CDR1 SNHLY, CDR2 FYNNEI. CDR3 sequence (DNA): TGTGCCAGCAGTAACCAGGGGGGACTCTCTGGGGCCAACGTCCTGACTTTC. It yields the protein CASSNQGGLSGANVLTF.

The rearrangement links TRBV27 to TRBJ1-5; D uncertain. This CDR3 has 15 amino acids. Germline V gene data show CDR1 as MNHEY and CDR2 as SMNVEV (reference sequence). The V end was cut by 5 bases, the J end by 4 bases, with 15 bases between. The CDR3 DNA is TGTGCCAGCAGTCCCCGACTGGGAGGGAATCAGCCCCAGCATTTT. As protein: CASSPRLGGNQPQHF.

J is TRBJ2-7 and V is TRBV18; possibly TRBD2 for D (5 bases). V was cut by 6 bases and J by 0 bases, with 9 bases left in between. The CDR3 is 13 amino acids. Germline V gives CDR1 KGHSH, CDR2 LQKENI. CDR3: CASSSANSYEQYF. The CDR3 coding sequence is TGTGCCAGCTCTAGCGCAAACTCCTACGAGCAGTACTTC.

This clone was counted a single time. The chain couples TRBV6-1 to TRBJ2-3, with D unresolved. Germline assignment: CDR1 MNHNS and CDR2 SASEGT. The V end lost 8 bases, the J end lost 3 bases, and 6 bases lay between the germline ends. CDR3 size: 11 residues. CDR3 sequence (DNA): TGTGCCAGCCAAACTACAGATACGCAGTATTTT. It encodes CASQTTDTQYF.

This sequence joins TRBV29-1 and TRBJ2-3, with 7 bases lining up with TRBD1. V dropped 7 bases and J dropped 7; count of bases not matched to a gene: 5. CDR1 and CDR2 from the germline V gene are SQVTM and ANQGSEA. The CDR3 spans 11 residues. The CDR3 protein is CSAGTANTQYF. DNA for the CDR3: TGCAGCGCGGGGACAGCCAATACGCAGTATTTT.

The chain has TRBV7-8 and TRBJ2-7, with a possible D match to TRBD1 (5 bases). V was trimmed by 1 base and J by 6 bases, leaving 10 bases between them. Germline CDR1 reads SGHVS; CDR2 reads FQNEAQ. This CDR3 region has 13 residues. CDR3 protein: CASSLGGLSEQYF. The DNA for the CDR3 is TGTGCCAGCAGCTTAGGGGGCCTCTCCGAGCAGTACTTC. Together with reference TRBV7-8 and TRBJ2-7, the CDR3 gives the full variable domain: GAGVSQSPRYKVAKRGQDVALRCDPISGHVSLFWYQQALGQGPEFLTYFQNEAQLDKSGLPSDRFFAERPEGSVSTLKIQRTQQEDSAVYLCASSLGGLSEQYFGPGTRLTVT.

The chain uses TRBV19 and TRBJ1-2, with 9 positions matching TRBD1. The CDR3 spans 17 residues. V shed 5 bases, J shed 6 bases, and the junction held 16 bases outside the gene matches. Germline assignment: CDR1 LNHDA and CDR2 SQIVND (reference sequence). CDR3 DNA sequence: TGTGCCAGTAGTCCTCTGCGTTCTGGGACAGGGCATGATGGCTACACCTTC. Its protein product is CASSPLRSGTGHDGYTF.

The chain joins TRBV29-1 to TRBJ2-7, with TRBD2 identical over 7 bases. This CDR3 has 11 residues. The germline V gene has CDR1 SQVTM and CDR2 ANQGSEA. After removal of 5 bases from V and 5 bases from J, the junction contained 3 bases not matched to a gene. This chain's CDR3 is CSVRGVHEQYF. In DNA form, the CDR3 reads TGCAGCGTTCGGGGGGTCCACGAGCAGTACTTC.

J is TRBJ2-1 and V is TRBV5-1, with TRBD2 as a possible D gene (6 bases). Trimming took 0 bases from V and 8 from J, leaving 24 bases between them. The CDR3 length is 18 residues. The germline gives CDR1 SGHRS, CDR2 YFSETQ. The DNA of the CDR3 is TGCGCCAGCAGCTTGGAAGCGGTCGGGACCCCGCGGGGCGATGAGCAGTTCTTC. Protein: CASSLEAVGTPRGDEQFF.

The CDR3 DNA sequence: TGTGCCAGCAAGCCGAGACAGCAAGAGACCCAGTACTTC. This sequence encodes CASKPRQQETQYF. The chain uses TRBV6-6 and TRBJ2-5; maybe TRBD1 (5 bases). Germline CDR1 MNHNY, CDR2 SVGAGI (reference sequence). The V end was cut by 7 bases, the J end by 2 bases, with 11 bases between. The CDR3 consists of 13 residues.

This chain links TRBV11-2 with TRBJ2-1; D unresolved. The CDR3 runs 14 residues. V lost 1 base and J 6 bases, leaving 10 bases between the germline ends. CDR1 and CDR2 (germline): SGHAT, FQNNGV. The CDR3 loop reads CASSLGLVSNEQFF. CDR3 nucleotides: TGTGCCAGCAGCTTAGGCCTAGTTAGCAATGAGCAGTTCTTC.

This clone was seen only a few times. The DNA for the CDR3 is TGTGCCAGTAAGGAGGGTGGGGAGACCCAGTACTTC. Its protein is CASKEGGETQYF. The rearrangement links TRBV19 to TRBJ2-5, with D perhaps matching TRBD2 (6 bases). Germline CDR1 reads LNHDA; CDR2 reads SQIVND (reference sequence). Trimming cost V 7 bases and J 5 bases, with 11 bases left between them. This CDR3 spans 12 amino acids.

The CDR3, as DNA: TGCGCCAGCAGCTCCGGGGACAGGGGTCGCACCTACGAGCAGTACTTC. Protein sequence: CASSSGDRGRTYEQYF. The rearrangement links TRBV5-1 to TRBJ2-7, with 10 bases identical to TRBD1. CDR1 and CDR2 (germline): SGHRS, YFSETQ. The CDR3 covers 16 residues. After removal of 3 bases from V and 2 bases from J, the junction contained 8 bases not matched to a gene.

The chain recombines TRBV5-1 with TRBJ2-3; 9 positions agree with TRBD1. Germline V CDR1 and CDR2: SGHRS, YFSETQ. This CDR3 region has 16 residues. J lost 0 bases, V lost 2 bases, and 4 bases had no gene match. The CDR3 here is CASSFGQGSSTDTQYF. The CDR3 nucleotides read TGCGCCAGCAGCTTCGGACAGGGGAGCAGCACAGATACGCAGTATTTT.